A single sample is the source of the 30 T cell receptor beta chains below, sequenced in a study of cytomegalovirus exposure and HLA in healthy donors. Both 60 Vbeta primers and 13 Jbeta primers went into the PCR. This table comes from immunoSEQ multiplex PCR, and its TCRdb copy is limited to in-frame clones, with some not included. The data show about 150,000 clones, with roughly 83% seen just once and 7.7% held by the top ten. Sequencing was done on a sample of PBMCs. The receptors were sampled from a man aged 25 to 45 in good health and CMV-seropositive.

The chain employs TRBV4-2 and TRBJ1-4, with D perhaps TRBD1 (5 bases). CDR1 and CDR2 (germline): LGHNA, YNFKEQ. Trimming left V 1 base short and J 7 bases short, with 7 bases between. The CDR3 is 13 amino acids. As DNA, the CDR3 is TGTGCCAGCAGCCAAGGGACACGTGAAAAACTGTTTTTT. This encodes CASSQGTREKLFF.

A single count supports this clone. The chain uses TRBV9 and TRBJ2-5; tentative D call: TRBD2 (5 bases). Germline values: CDR1 SGDLS, CDR2 YYNGEE. The CDR3 length is 15 residues. Trimming stripped 4 bases from V and 1 base from J, with 14 bases between. CDR3 loop: CASSIATNRQETQYF. DNA for the CDR3: TGTGCCAGCAGCATCGCGACTAACCGCCAAGAGACCCAGTACTTC.

This chain connects TRBV4-3 to TRBJ2-5; D possibly corresponds to TRBD2 (5 bases). Trimming took off 3 bases at V and 5 bases at J, with 19 bases between the two ends. This CDR3 has 16 residues. The germline gives CDR1 LGHNA, CDR2 YSLEER. The CDR3 reads CASSQSSRGRGETQYF. The CDR3 DNA follows: TGCGCCAGCAGCCAGAGTTCCCGGGGAAGAGGTGAGACCCAGTACTTC.

The chain has TRBV15 and TRBJ1-5; D gene ambiguous. Trimming removed 6 bases from V and 3 bases from J, with 9 bases in between. Germline V gives CDR1 LNHNV, CDR2 YYDKDF (reference sequence). This CDR3 is built from 13 residues. The CDR3 sequence is CATRSGINQPQHF. CDR3 nucleotide sequence: TGTGCCACCAGGTCCGGGATCAATCAGCCCCAGCATTTT.

The chain couples TRBV4-1 to TRBJ2-2; D remains ambiguous. The CDR3 covers 13 residues. The germline V gene has CDR1 MGHRA and CDR2 YSYEKL. Trimming took 2 bases from V and 6 from J, leaving 7 bases between them. CDR3 loop: CASSQQRPGELFF. DNA of the CDR3: TGCGCCAGCAGCCAACAGAGGCCCGGGGAGCTGTTTTTT.

This chain joins TRBV7-3 and TRBJ2-7; TRBD2 agrees at 7 bases. V was clipped by 4 bases and J by 3 bases; unmatched bases: 6. The CDR3 covers 14 residues. From germline, CDR1 is SGHTA and CDR2 FQGTGA. The CDR3 protein is CASSSRGGDYEQYF. Written as DNA, the CDR3 is TGTGCCAGCAGCTCCCGCGGGGGTGACTACGAGCAGTACTTC. The full variable domain, its missing parts supplied by reference TRBV7-3 and TRBJ2-7, is GAGVSQTPSNKVTEKGKYVELRCDPISGHTALYWYRQSLGQGPEFLIYFQGTGAADDSGLPNDRFFAVRPEGSVSTLKIQRTERGDSAVYLCASSSRGGDYEQYFGPGTRLTVT.

The chain uses TRBV20-1 and TRBJ1-1; the D is unclear. The germline V and J ends were trimmed by 3 bases and 4 bases, with 6 bases remaining between them. CDR1 and CDR2 (germline): DFQATT, SNEGSKA (reference sequence). This CDR3 spans 11 amino acids. The CDR3 DNA reads as TGCAGTGCTAGCCCCGGCACTGAAGCTTTCTTT. The encoded protein is CSASPGTEAFF.

The chain employs TRBV7-2 and TRBJ2-5; D is possibly TRBD2 (6 bases). Trimming cost V 4 bases and J 7 bases, with 19 bases left between them. The CDR3 length is 15 residues. Germline assignment: CDR1 SGHTA and CDR2 FQGNSA. The DNA of the CDR3 is TGTGCCAGCAGCTCCGACATGATGGGACTCGGGACCCAGTACTTC. It specifies CASSSDMMGLGTQYF. The full variable domain, completed using reference TRBV7-2 and TRBJ2-5, is GAGVSQSPSNKVTEKGKDVELRCDPISGHTALYWYRQSLGQGLEFLIYFQGNSAPDKSGLPSDRFSAERTGGSVSTLTIQRTQQEDSAVYLCASSSDMMGLGTQYFGPGTRLLVL.

The V gene is TRBV10-1, the J gene TRBJ2-1; 7 nucleotides match TRBD1. The CDR3 totals 15 residues. Germline CDR1 WNHNN, CDR2 SYGVQD (reference sequence). V trimming: 11 bases; J trimming: 2 bases; junction bases outside the gene matches: 12. The DNA of the CDR3 is TGCGCCCCCAGCAGGGGGACCACTCCCTACAATGAGCAGTTCTTC. Protein product: CAPSRGTTPYNEQFF.

For this clone: The sample carries other DNA sequences with the same CDR3. The chain links TRBV27 to TRBJ1-5; D gene ambiguous. Per the germline V gene, CDR1 is MNHEY and CDR2 is SMNVEV (reference sequence). The length of the CDR3 is 14 residues. V was pared by 3 bases and J by 4 bases, with 10 bases between. The CDR3 nucleotides read TGTGCCAGCAGTTTGAACCGGAGGAATCAGCCCCAGCATTTT. This codes for CASSLNRRNQPQHF.

This clone has a single count. J is TRBJ1-2 and V is TRBV7-9, with D perhaps TRBD1 (6 bases). The CDR3 has 15 amino acids. V lost 2 bases and J lost 0, with 10 bases in between. The germline V gene has CDR1 SEHNR and CDR2 FQNEAQ (reference sequence). The CDR3 bases are TGTGCCAGCAGCTTACAGGACAGACCTAACTATGGCTACACCTTC. Translating gives CASSLQDRPNYGYTF.

This clone was found once. The chain recombines TRBV28 with TRBJ2-4, with 7 nucleotides matching TRBD1. CDR1 is MDHEN, CDR2 SYDVKM, per germline. V dropped 8 bases and J dropped 3; count of bases not matched to a gene: 4. This CDR3 region has 13 residues. CDR3 protein: CASRAGGKNIQYF. Here the CDR3 DNA reads TGTGCCAGCCGGGCAGGGGGCAAAAACATTCAGTACTTC.

The chain links TRBV18 to TRBJ2-3; TRBD2 aligns across 9 bases. J was trimmed by 2 bases and V by 4 bases; bases with no gene match: 16. Germline CDR1 and CDR2: KGHSH and LQKENI. This CDR3 is built from 19 residues. In DNA form, the CDR3 reads TGTGCCAGCTCACTCGCTCTAGCGGGATCCGGCTGGGACACAGATACGCAGTATTTT. Protein product: CASSLALAGSGWDTDTQYF.

The J gene is TRBJ1-2, the V gene TRBV11-2; 7 bases map to TRBD1. V gave up 5 bases and J gave up 8 bases; unmatched junction bases: 8. The CDR3 totals 13 residues. CDR1 SGHAT and CDR2 FQNNGV come from the germline V gene. The CDR3 DNA follows: TGTGCCAGCAGCCCCGACAGGGATGTCGGCTACACCTTC. Protein product: CASSPDRDVGYTF.

The rearrangement uses TRBV12-5 and TRBJ1-1; the D is unclear. Trimming took off 8 bases at V and 7 bases at J, with 8 bases between the two ends. The CDR3 has 10 amino acids. Germline CDR1 reads LGHNT; CDR2 reads FRNRAP. CDR3 nucleotide sequence: TGTGCTAGTATGGGCCTTGAAGCTTTCTTT. It specifies CASMGLEAFF. Based on the CDR3 plus reference TRBV12-5 and TRBJ1-1, the full variable domain is DARVTQTPRHKVTEMGQEVTMRCQPILGHNTVFWYRQTMMQGLELLAYFRNRAPLDDSGMPKDRFSAEMPDATLATLKIQPSEPRDSAVYFCASMGLEAFFGQGTRLTVV.

V is TRBV29-1 and J is TRBJ1-2, with 8 bases aligning to TRBD1. The V gene's germline CDR1 is SQVTM and CDR2 ANQGSEA. Trimming at V came to 4 bases and at J to 5 bases, leaving 9 bases not matched to a gene. This CDR3 contains 14 residues. CDR3 sequence: CSVVLPQGGYGYTF. In DNA form, the CDR3 reads TGCAGCGTTGTACTACCACAGGGGGGGTATGGCTACACCTTC.

The CDR3: CATSVRVRETQYF. CDR3 nucleotide sequence: TGTGCCACCAGCGTCAGGGTTCGGGAGACCCAGTACTTC. V gene TRBV15 combines with J gene TRBJ2-5, with D tentatively TRBD1 (5 bases). CDR3 length: 13 amino acids. Germline V gives CDR1 LNHNV, CDR2 YYDKDF (reference sequence). The V and J ends lost 5 bases and 5 bases respectively, with 12 bases between them.

The genes are TRBV7-2 and TRBJ2-7; weak D call: TRBD1 (6 bases). Deletions cut 4 bases from V and 5 bases from J, with 12 bases between. Germline CDR1 SGHTA, CDR2 FQGNSA. This CDR3 region has 13 residues. Written as DNA, the CDR3 is TGTGCCAGCAGCTGGGATTACAGGGACGAGCAGTACTTC. Protein product: CASSWDYRDEQYF.

This chain uses TRBV7-3 with TRBJ2-2; D is possibly TRBD2 (6 bases). This CDR3 comprises 16 residues. Between the trimmed V and J ends, which lost 2 bases and 1 base, there was a span of 11 bases. Germline values: CDR1 SGHTA, CDR2 FQGTGA. The CDR3 protein is CASSLLGGVNTGELFF. In nucleotides, the CDR3 is TGTGCCAGCAGCTTACTCGGCGGGGTGAACACCGGGGAGCTGTTTTTT.

The chain combines TRBV5-8 with TRBJ1-2; D gene ambiguous. The germline CDR1 and CDR2 sequences are SGHTS and YDEGEE. V lost 0 bases and J 10 bases, leaving 7 bases between the germline ends. This CDR3 spans 11 amino acids. The CDR3 loop is CASSLERLYTF. CDR3 DNA: TGTGCCAGCAGCTTGGAAAGACTCTACACCTTC.

The chain links TRBV7-9 to TRBJ1-5; a weak D match, TRBD1 (5 bases). The CDR3 contains 18 residues. Germline V gene data show CDR1 as SEHNR and CDR2 as FQNEAQ (reference sequence). The V end was cut by 2 bases, the J end by 0 bases, with 17 bases between. The DNA for the CDR3 is TGTGCCAGCAGCTTATGGGAGGGAGGGGAAAATAGCAATCAGCCCCAGCATTTT. Translated: CASSLWEGGENSNQPQHF.

V is TRBV12-5 and J is TRBJ2-1, with a possible D match to TRBD2 (5 bases). The germline CDR1 and CDR2 sequences are LGHNT and FRNRAP. The CDR3 loop spans 14 amino acids. V was shortened by 1 base and J by 4 bases, with 8 bases between the two germline ends. The CDR3 reads CASGLDPGYNEQFF. Written as DNA, the CDR3 is TGTGCTAGTGGTTTGGATCCGGGGTACAATGAGCAGTTCTTC.

The genes are TRBV9 and TRBJ2-1, with TRBD2 matching over 14 bases. In germline, CDR1 is SGDLS, CDR2 YYNGEE. This CDR3 is 17 amino acids long. V was clipped by 4 bases and J by 2 bases; unmatched bases: 5. The CDR3 nucleotides are TGTGCCAGCAGCCCCCAGGGACTAGCGGGAGCCTACAATGAGCAGTTCTTC. The encoded protein is CASSPQGLAGAYNEQFF. Filled out from reference TRBV9 and TRBJ2-1, the complete variable domain reads DSGVTQTPKHLITATGQRVTLRCSPRSGDLSVYWYQQSLDQGLQFLIQYYNGEERAKGNILERFSAQQFPDLHSELNLSSLELGDSALYFCASSPQGLAGAYNEQFFGPGTRLTVL.

The rearrangement joins TRBV2 to TRBJ2-7; 8 positions match TRBD2. The V gene end was trimmed by 4 bases and the J gene end by 6 bases; junction bases not matched to a gene: 5. The CDR3 has 13 amino acids. Germline V gene sequence: CDR1 SNHLY, CDR2 FYNNEI. The DNA of the CDR3 is TGTGCCAGCAGTGCGATAGCGGGGAGCGAGCAGTACTTC. Amino acids: CASSAIAGSEQYF.

The chain has TRBV19 and TRBJ2-5, with D perhaps matching TRBD2 (6 bases). CDR1 is LNHDA, CDR2 SQIVND, per germline (reference sequence). The V end lost 6 bases, the J end lost 3 bases, and 20 bases lay between the germline ends. CDR3 length: 16 amino acids. CDR3 protein: CASRAPGELGKETQYF. DNA of the CDR3: TGTGCCAGTAGAGCCCCGGGGGAGCTGGGGAAAGAGACCCAGTACTTC.

The chain combines TRBV12-5 with TRBJ1-3; a weak D match, TRBD1 (6 bases). V was pared by 5 bases and J by 0 bases, with 14 bases between. The CDR3 length is 16 residues. CDR1 and CDR2 from the germline V gene are LGHNT and FRNRAP. DNA of the CDR3: TGTGCTAGTGGTCCTGACAGGCCGACCTCTGGAAACACCATATATTTT. Residues: CASGPDRPTSGNTIYF.

This clone showed up just a few times. V gene TRBV5-6 combines with J gene TRBJ2-2, with TRBD2 matching over 11 bases. The germline CDR1 and CDR2 sequences are SGHDT and YYEEEE. The junction had 6 bases not matched to a gene; V was cut back by 4 bases and J by 1 base. The CDR3 length is 17 residues. CDR3 in amino acids: CASSPLTSGGNTGELFF. The CDR3 DNA is TGTGCCAGCAGCCCTCTTACTAGCGGGGGGAACACCGGGGAGCTGTTTTTT. Full variable domain (missing parts from reference TRBV5-6 and TRBJ2-2): DAGVTQSPTHLIKTRGQQVTLRCSPKSGHDTVSWYQQALGQGPQFIFQYYEEEERQRGNFPDRFSGHQFPNYSSELNVNALLLGDSALYLCASSPLTSGGNTGELFFGEGSRLTVL.

This chain connects TRBV19 to TRBJ1-5; D is possibly TRBD1 (5 bases). Germline loops: CDR1 LNHDA, CDR2 SQIVND (reference sequence). The CDR3 length is 17 residues. Trimming shortened V by 3 bases and J by 5 bases, and 20 bases separated the two germline ends. CDR3 sequence: CASSIEDRGRGYQPQHF. In nucleotides, the CDR3 is TGTGCCAGTAGTATTGAGGATAGGGGAAGGGGCTATCAGCCCCAGCATTTT.

The chain recombines TRBV29-1 with TRBJ2-2; D uncertain. CDR1 and CDR2 (germline): SQVTM, ANQGSEA. Trimming took off 1 base at V and 6 bases at J, with 9 bases between the two ends. This CDR3 comprises 13 residues. The CDR3 coding sequence is TGCAGCGTTGAAGTCGTGTCGGCCGGGGAGCTGTTTTTT. This sequence encodes CSVEVVSAGELFF.

The rearrangement uses TRBV6-6 and TRBJ1-5; the D is unclear. The germline gives CDR1 MNHNY, CDR2 SVGAGI (reference sequence). V dropped 8 bases and J dropped 2 bases, with 13 bases sitting between them. This CDR3 is built from 14 residues. In DNA form, the CDR3 reads TGTGCCAGCTGTACAGTGCCTGGCAATCAGCCCCAGCATTTT. This codes for CASCTVPGNQPQHF.